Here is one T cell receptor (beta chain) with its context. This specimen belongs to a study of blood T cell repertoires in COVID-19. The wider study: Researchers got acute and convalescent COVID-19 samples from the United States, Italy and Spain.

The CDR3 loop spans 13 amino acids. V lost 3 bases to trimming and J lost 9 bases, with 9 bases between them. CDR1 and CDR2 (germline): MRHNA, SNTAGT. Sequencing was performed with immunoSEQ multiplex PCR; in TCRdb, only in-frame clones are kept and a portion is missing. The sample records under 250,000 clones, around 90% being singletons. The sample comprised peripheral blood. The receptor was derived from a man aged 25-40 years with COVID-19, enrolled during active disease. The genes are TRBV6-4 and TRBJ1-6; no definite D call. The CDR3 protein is CASSEGEGSPLHF. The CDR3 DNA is TGTGCCAGCAGTGAGGGTGAGGGTTCACCCCTCCACTTT.